These 8 T cell receptor beta chains originate from one sample sequenced in a study of patients and donors after allogeneic stem cell transplantation. From the RT-PCR reads, TCRdb called clonotypes with MiXCR, one entry per CDR3 protein. The sample contains around 1,800 distinct CDR3 sequences, 11% to 15% of which appear only once. What was sequenced was blood, either unsorted or a sorted T cell fraction (not recorded which). The receptors here all came from a human donor who was either an allogeneic HSCT recipient or a stem cell or donor lymphocyte infusion donor (not recorded which). It is not recorded whose cells these are; they may come from a transplant donor.

This rearrangement joins TRBV12-3 or TRBV12-4 to TRBJ2-1; TRBD1 might be the D (5 bases). The length of the CDR3 is 13 residues. The V end was cut by 0 bases, the J end by 10 bases, with 10 bases between. In nucleotides, the CDR3 is TGTGCCAGCAGTTTAGCGCAGGGTTACGAGCAGTTCTTC. It yields the protein CASSLAQGYEQFF.

A few counts support this clonotype. The DNA for the CDR3 is TGCAGTGCTACCCGAGGACAGGCCGAAGCTTTCTTT. Translation: CSATRGQAEAFF. The gene calls are TRBV20-1 and TRBJ1-1, with 7 bases lining up with TRBD1. J gave up 8 bases and V 4 bases, and 7 bases lay outside the gene matches. The CDR3 is 12 residues long. Germline V gene lookup returns CDR1 DFQATT and CDR2 SNEGSKA (reference sequence).

The chain joins TRBV6-2 or TRBV6-3 to TRBJ1-5; the D gene is possibly TRBD1 (5 bases). Between the trimmed V and J ends, which lost 6 bases and 7 bases, there was a span of 13 bases. CDR3 length: 13 amino acids. Germline CDR1 reads MNHEY; CDR2 reads SVGEGT. CDR3 DNA sequence: TGTGCCAGCAGCCTACAGGAGCGACAGCCCCAGCATTTT. As protein: CASSLQERQPQHF.

There are a few counts of this clonotype. The V call is TRBV7-2, the J call TRBJ2-3, with 9 positions matching TRBD2. Germline loops: CDR1 SGHTA, CDR2 FQGNSA. There are 15 residues in the CDR3. Trimming took 5 bases from V and 6 from J; bases not matched to a gene: 9. CDR3 nucleotide sequence: TGTGCCAGCAGCCGATGGACTAGCGCCCCGGATACGCAGTATTTT. This encodes CASSRWTSAPDTQYF.

V is TRBV20-1 and J is TRBJ2-2, with 7 nucleotides matching TRBD2. Per the germline V gene, CDR1 is DFQATT and CDR2 is SNEGSKA (reference sequence). The CDR3 sequence is 15 residues long. Unmatched junction bases numbered 8, after V lost 0 bases and J lost 7 bases. The CDR3 is CSARDPASGGGELFF. In DNA form, the CDR3 reads TGCAGTGCTAGAGATCCCGCTAGCGGCGGCGGGGAGCTGTTTTTT.

The gene calls are TRBV7-3 and TRBJ2-1, with unresolved D. V was trimmed by 1 base and J by 0 bases, leaving 10 bases between them. CDR1 and CDR2 (germline): SGHTA, FQGTGA. The CDR3 runs 16 residues. The CDR3 nucleotides read TGTGCCAGCAGCTTAAGTCGGACCAACTCCTACAATGAGCAGTTCTTC. This gives the protein CASSLSRTNSYNEQFF.

This clonotype was detected only once. The chain joins TRBV7-2 to TRBJ2-1; 12 nucleotides align to TRBD2. Germline V gene lookup returns CDR1 SGHTA and CDR2 FQGNSA. Germline trimming cut 3 bases from V and 5 bases from J; bases unmatched to any gene: 2. The CDR3 is made up of 15 amino acids. In DNA form, the CDR3 reads TGTGCCAGCAGCTTCGGACTAGCGGGAAACAATGAGCAGTTCTTC. This gives the protein CASSFGLAGNNEQFF.

J is TRBJ1-1 and V is TRBV19; the D gene is possibly TRBD1 (5 bases). CDR1 is LNHDA, CDR2 SQIVND, per germline (reference sequence). CDR3 size: 12 residues. Between the trimmed V and J ends, which lost 8 bases and 2 bases, there was a span of 9 bases. This chain's CDR3 is CASGASNTEAFF. CDR3 DNA: TGTGCCAGTGGGGCTTCCAACACTGAAGCTTTCTTT.